The 32 T cell receptor beta chains reported below all come from one sample, sequenced in a study of identical twins. TCRdb used MiXCR to reprocess the 5' RACE reads, holding one entry per CDR3 protein. The data show about 450,000 distinct CDR3 sequences, with around a sixth seen just once and approximately 12% held by the top ten. Sequencing was performed on naive T cells sorted from blood. These receptors all come from a man between 50 and 59 years old in good health.

This rearrangement joins TRBV6-1 to TRBJ2-1; 15 positions agree with TRBD2. V gave up 10 bases and J gave up 7 bases; unmatched junction bases: 5. CDR3 length equals 14 residues. The V gene's germline CDR1 is MNHNS and CDR2 SASEGT. CDR3 sequence (DNA): TGTGCCACCACCGGACTAGCGGGAGGGAATGAGCAGTTCTTC. This gives the protein CATTGLAGGNEQFF.

This clonotype has only one observation. This sequence joins TRBV7-9 and TRBJ2-1; TRBD1 might be the D (5 bases). CDR3 length: 15 amino acids. Trimming shortened V by 4 bases and J by 3 bases, and 13 bases separated the two germline ends. Germline CDR1 reads SEHNR; CDR2 reads FQNEAQ (reference sequence). The CDR3 region has the DNA TGTGCCAGCAGCTCTGGCGGACATCTCTACAATGAGCAGTTCTTC. Its protein is CASSSGGHLYNEQFF.

This clonotype has ten or more counts. The chain is built from TRBV28 and TRBJ1-3; a weak D match, TRBD1 (6 bases). Germline V lookup: CDR1 MDHEN, CDR2 SYDVKM. The length of the CDR3 is 15 residues. The germline V and J ends were trimmed by 9 bases and 0 bases, with 15 bases remaining between them. CDR3 nucleotides: TGTGCCAGTTCTGCGGGGGGCGGCTCTGGAAACACCATATATTTT. It translates to CASSAGGGSGNTIYF.

At least ten counts were recorded for this clonotype. The rearrangement uses TRBV29-1 and TRBJ2-3; D might be TRBD2 (6 bases). Per germline, CDR1 SQVTM and CDR2 ANQGSEA. This CDR3 region has 13 residues. V lost 6 bases and J 2 bases, leaving 12 bases between the germline ends. DNA of the CDR3: TGCAGCGTGGGGACTGGTTCCACAGATACGCAGTATTTT. This translates into CSVGTGSTDTQYF.

This clonotype has a handful of counts. The chain carries TRBV12-3 or TRBV12-4 and TRBJ1-1; D remains ambiguous. This CDR3 is built from 13 residues. V was shortened by 3 bases and J by 1 base, with 6 bases between the two germline ends. This CDR3 is CASSFMGNTEAFF. The CDR3 nucleotides read TGTGCCAGCAGTTTTATGGGGAACACTGAAGCTTTCTTT.

This clonotype has only a few counts. DNA for the CDR3: TGTGCCAGCTCAGCGAACAATGAGCAGTTCTTC. This encodes CASSANNEQFF. The V and J genes are TRBV18 and TRBJ2-1; D call uncertain. The germline V gene has CDR1 KGHSH and CDR2 LQKENI. Trimming stripped 5 bases from V and 5 bases from J, with 4 bases between. The CDR3 spans 11 residues. The variable domain in full, with the rest retrieved from reference TRBV18 and TRBJ2-1, is NAGVMQNPRHLVRRRGQEARLRCSPMKGHSHVYWYRQLPEEGLKFMVYLQKENIIDESGMPKERFSAEFPKEGPSILRIQQVVRGDSAAYFCASSANNEQFFGPGTRLTVL.

The rearrangement uses TRBV7-9 and TRBJ2-1, with 7 bases aligning to TRBD2. Germline CDR1 and CDR2: SEHNR and FQNEAQ (reference sequence). This CDR3 region has 16 residues. The junction had 11 bases not matched to a gene; V was cut back by 5 bases and J by 4 bases. The CDR3 sequence: CASSVRTRAEYNEQFF. DNA for the CDR3: TGTGCCAGCAGCGTAAGGACTAGAGCGGAGTACAATGAGCAGTTCTTC.

This clonotype was detected a few times. This chain joins TRBV27 and TRBJ2-3, with D perhaps matching TRBD1 (6 bases). Trimming took off 0 bases at V and 2 bases at J, with 18 bases between the two ends. The CDR3 has 18 residues. From germline, CDR1 is MNHEY and CDR2 SMNVEV (reference sequence). The CDR3 bases are TGTGCCAGCAGTTTATCGGACAGCCCCGACTGGAACACAGATACGCAGTATTTT. Its protein is CASSLSDSPDWNTDTQYF.

This clonotype was recorded a few times. V and J are TRBV12-3 or TRBV12-4 and TRBJ2-3; D is perhaps TRBD2 (5 bases). The CDR3 runs 14 residues. Trimming took off 5 bases at V and 2 bases at J, with 11 bases between the two ends. This CDR3 is CASSRMGVTDTQYF. The CDR3 DNA is TGTGCCAGCAGTCGTATGGGAGTCACAGATACGCAGTATTTT.

This clonotype was found many times. The chain couples TRBV29-1 to TRBJ2-3; TRBD2 aligns across 7 bases. Germline V gives CDR1 SQVTM, CDR2 ANQGSEA. CDR3 size: 12 residues. J was trimmed by 1 base and V by 7 bases; bases with no gene match: 2. CDR3 DNA sequence: TGCAGCGAAACTAGCGGCACAGATACGCAGTATTTT. Encoded protein: CSETSGTDTQYF.

In this sample, this clonotype turned up many times. This rearrangement joins TRBV15 to TRBJ1-5; 10 bases map to TRBD1. The CDR3 is 15 residues long. The V segment lost 6 bases and the J segment 6 bases; nucleotides outside the gene matches: 8. From germline, CDR1 is LNHNV and CDR2 YYDKDF (reference sequence). The CDR3 spells CATSPGTGVGQPQHF. CDR3 sequence (DNA): TGTGCCACCAGTCCCGGGACAGGGGTAGGTCAGCCCCAGCATTTT.

A few counts support this clonotype. The chain links TRBV20-1 to TRBJ2-7; perhaps TRBD1 as D (6 bases). V was cut by 6 bases and J by 6 bases, with 24 bases left in between. This CDR3 is 15 amino acids long. CDR1 is DFQATT and CDR2 is SNEGSKA in the germline V gene (reference sequence). The CDR3 is CSAISHYRVTSEQYF. The CDR3 region has the DNA TGCAGTGCCATTAGCCATTACAGGGTCACTTCCGAGCAGTACTTC.

V usage is TRBV20-1 and J usage is TRBJ2-1; D possibly corresponds to TRBD1 (6 bases). This CDR3 is built from 16 residues. V shed 0 bases and J shed 0 bases, with 12 bases lying between them. Per germline, CDR1 DFQATT and CDR2 SNEGSKA (reference sequence). The CDR3 reads CSARDLDRGSYNEQFF. The CDR3 DNA is TGCAGTGCTAGAGATCTGGACAGAGGCTCCTACAATGAGCAGTTCTTC.

This clonotype was seen more than once but under ten times. This chain joins TRBV6-2 or TRBV6-3 and TRBJ2-1; tentative D call: TRBD2 (7 bases). CDR3 length: 14 amino acids. Germline CDR1 MNHEY, CDR2 SVGEGT. V was pared by 2 bases and J by 6 bases, with 11 bases between. The CDR3 loop reads CASSYVGGGNEQFF. The CDR3 DNA reads as TGTGCCAGCAGTTACGTGGGAGGGGGCAATGAGCAGTTCTTC.

This clonotype has at least ten counts. This rearrangement joins TRBV12-3 or TRBV12-4 to TRBJ1-1, with D maybe TRBD1 (5 bases). Trimming pared 5 bases from V and 1 base from J, leaving 14 bases between. The CDR3 spans 15 residues. The CDR3 region is CASSEFQGGNTEAFF. The CDR3 DNA is TGTGCCAGCAGTGAATTCCAGGGAGGGAACACTGAAGCTTTCTTT.

Ten or more counts support this clonotype. V usage is TRBV20-1 and J usage is TRBJ1-2, with D unresolved. Germline values: CDR1 DFQATT, CDR2 SNEGSKA (reference sequence). CDR3 length: 16 residues. Trimming shortened V by 1 base and J by 0 bases, and 15 bases separated the two germline ends. CDR3 coding DNA: TGCAGTGCTAGAGTGATCCCCCCGGCTTCTAACTATGGCTACACCTTC. Its translation: CSARVIPPASNYGYTF.

This clonotype was seen ten or more times. J is TRBJ1-6 and V is TRBV12-3 or TRBV12-4, with unresolved D. V was pared by 5 bases and J by 12 bases, with 17 bases between. This CDR3 spans 14 amino acids. Here the CDR3 DNA reads TGTGCCAGCAGTACTGACGCGTCAGTCGGACCCCTCCACTTT. As protein: CASSTDASVGPLHF.

The CDR3 sequence: CSALRTSGSETQYF. The CDR3 coding sequence is TGCAGCGCCCTTCGGACTAGCGGTAGCGAGACCCAGTACTTC. This sequence joins TRBV29-1 and TRBJ2-5, with 10 bases that match TRBD2. The CDR3 covers 14 residues. CDR1 is SQVTM, CDR2 ANQGSEA, per germline. With 7 bases clipped from V and 5 bases from J, the junction kept 10 bases outside the gene matches. Drawing the rest from reference TRBV29-1 and TRBJ2-5, the complete variable domain is SAVISQKPSRDICQRGTSLTIQCQVDSQVTMMFWYRQQPGQSLTLIATANQGSEATYESGFVIDKFPISRPNLTFSTLTVSNMSPEDSSIYLCSALRTSGSETQYFGPGTRLLVL.

The CDR3 DNA sequence: TGTGCCAGCAGCTTAAACCTGGCCAACGTCCTGACTTTC. It is translated as CASSLNLANVLTF. The chain links TRBV7-2 to TRBJ2-6, with D hard to call. The CDR3 consists of 13 residues. The germline CDR1 and CDR2 sequences are SGHTA and FQGNSA. Trimming left V 2 bases short and J 6 bases short, with 5 bases between.

The rearrangement joins TRBV5-1 to TRBJ1-3, with D possibly being TRBD1 (6 bases). The germline CDR1 and CDR2 sequences are SGHRS and YFSETQ. The CDR3 runs to 16 residues. The ends were cut back, 4 bases at V and 1 base at J, with 15 bases in the middle. The DNA of the CDR3 is TGCGCCAGCAGCGATCAACTTCAGGGGTCTGGAAACACCATATATTTT. Translation gives CASSDQLQGSGNTIYF.

The genes are TRBV7-2 and TRBJ1-2, with D maybe TRBD1 (5 bases). Between the trimmed V and J ends, which lost 4 bases and 1 base, there was a span of 13 bases. The CDR3 contains 15 residues. Germline CDR1 SGHTA, CDR2 FQGNSA. The chain's CDR3 is CASSSWTQNNYGYTF. CDR3 DNA: TGTGCCAGCAGCTCGTGGACACAAAATAACTATGGCTACACCTTC. The full variable domain, rest sourced from reference TRBV7-2 and TRBJ1-2, is GAGVSQSPSNKVTEKGKDVELRCDPISGHTALYWYRQSLGQGLEFLIYFQGNSAPDKSGLPSDRFSAERTGGSVSTLTIQRTQQEDSAVYLCASSSWTQNNYGYTFGSGTRLTVV.

In the case of this clonotype: A much larger clone differs from this one at a single base, so this may be a read error. The CDR3 end shows no conserved phenylalanine or tryptophan, and so a read error is likely. The rearrangement joins TRBV6-2 or TRBV6-3 to TRBJ2-7; the D gene is possibly TRBD2 (5 bases). The germline V gene encodes CDR1 MNHEY and CDR2 SVGEGT. The CDR3 totals 15 residues. V shed 4 bases and J shed 4 bases, with 17 bases lying between them. CDR3 in amino acids: CASSSRLTGMYEQYY. The CDR3 nucleotides are TGTGCCAGCAGTTCACGTCTGACCGGGATGTACGAGCAGTACTAC.

This clonotype has at least ten counts. V usage is TRBV28 and J usage is TRBJ2-1; 10 nucleotides agree with TRBD2. V lost 4 bases and J lost 8; bases outside the gene matches: 2. The CDR3 loop spans 13 amino acids. Germline V gene data show CDR1 as MDHEN and CDR2 as SYDVKM. The CDR3 nucleotides read TGTGCCAGCAGTTGGGGACTAGCGCATGAGCAGTTCTTC. Residues: CASSWGLAHEQFF. Filled out from reference TRBV28 and TRBJ2-1, the complete variable domain reads DVKVTQSSRYLVKRTGEKVFLECVQDMDHENMFWYRQDPGLGLRLIYFSYDVKMKEKGDIPEGYSVSREKKERFSLILESASTNQTSMYLCASSWGLAHEQFFGPGTRLTVL.

This clonotype was counted between two and nine times. The V gene is TRBV5-6, the J gene TRBJ2-7; the D is unclear. Germline V lookup: CDR1 SGHDT, CDR2 YYEEEE. This CDR3 spans 14 amino acids. Trimming removed 0 bases at V and 3 bases at J, with 10 bases between. The CDR3 DNA reads as TGTGCCAGCAGCTTGGGTTATAACCACTACGAGCAGTACTTC. It yields the protein CASSLGYNHYEQYF.

This clonotype was seen ten or more times. V is TRBV13 and J is TRBJ2-5; D unresolved. The CDR3 is 13 residues long. The germline V and J ends were trimmed by 3 bases and 5 bases, with 10 bases remaining between them. CDR1 is PRHDT and CDR2 is FYEKMQ in the germline V gene (reference sequence). The CDR3: CASSFQEWETQYF. For the CDR3, the DNA is TGTGCCAGCAGCTTCCAAGAGTGGGAGACCCAGTACTTC. Together with reference TRBV13 and TRBJ2-5, the CDR3 gives the full variable domain: AAGVIQSPRHLIKEKRETATLKCYPIPRHDTVYWYQQGPGQDPQFLISFYEKMQSDKGSIPDRFSAQQFSDYHSELNMSSLELGDSALYFCASSFQEWETQYFGPGTRLLVL.

The chain joins TRBV5-1 to TRBJ2-1, with 7 bases fitting TRBD2. The CDR3 spans 15 residues. CDR1 is SGHRS and CDR2 is YFSETQ in the germline V gene. The V segment lost 4 bases and the J segment 6 bases; nucleotides outside the gene matches: 10. The CDR3 is CASSPQWGGGNEQFF. The DNA for the CDR3 is TGCGCCAGCAGCCCCCAGTGGGGGGGTGGCAATGAGCAGTTCTTC.

The V call is TRBV9, the J call TRBJ1-2, with TRBD1 matching over 7 bases. The CDR3 extends over 15 amino acids. Per the germline V gene, CDR1 is SGDLS and CDR2 is YYNGEE. V was pared by 4 bases and J by 0 bases, with 6 bases of the junction left unmatched. CDR3 in DNA: TGTGCCAGCAGCCCGACAGGGCATACTAACTATGGCTACACCTTC. This gives the protein CASSPTGHTNYGYTF.

Regarding this clonotype: A much larger clone is a single base away; this may be a read error. The chain combines TRBV5-1 with TRBJ2-3; 9 bases line up with TRBD1. Germline loops: CDR1 SGHRS, CDR2 YFSETQ. The CDR3 has 15 residues. The CDR3 reads CVSSSTDRGSHTQYF. CDR3 nucleotides: TGCGTCAGCAGCTCCACGGACAGGGGAAGTCATACGCAGTATTTT.

This clonotype occurred many times. The V gene is TRBV5-1, the J gene TRBJ2-7, with TRBD1 matching 8 bases. With V trimmed by 4 bases and J by 6 bases, 9 bases remained unmatched. The germline CDR1 and CDR2 sequences are SGHRS and YFSETQ. The CDR3 has 14 amino acids. Here the CDR3 reads CASSVTGALGEQYF. The CDR3 DNA sequence: TGCGCCAGCAGCGTGACAGGGGCCCTTGGCGAGCAGTACTTC. Variable domain in full (rest from reference TRBV5-1 and TRBJ2-7): KAGVTQTPRYLIKTRGQQVTLSCSPISGHRSVSWYQQTPGQGLQFLFEYFSETQRNKGNFPGRFSGRQFSNSRSEMNVSTLELGDSALYLCASSVTGALGEQYFGPGTRLTVT.

The CDR3 DNA sequence: TGTGCCAGCAGCGGTAGCGGGGGGGCAAGTCATACGCAGTATTTT. This encodes CASSGSGGASHTQYF. This chain links TRBV7-9 with TRBJ2-3, with 11 positions matching TRBD2. There are 15 residues in the CDR3. Germline CDR1 and CDR2: SEHNR and FQNEAQ (reference sequence). The junction had 8 bases not matched to a gene; V was cut back by 5 bases and J by 7 bases. The variable domain in full, completed from reference TRBV7-9 and TRBJ2-3, reads DTGVSQNPRHKITKRGQNVTFRCDPISEHNRLYWYRQTLGQGPEFLTYFQNEAQLEKSRLLSDRFSAERPKGSFSTLEIQRTEQGDSAMYLCASSGSGGASHTQYFGPGTRLTVL.

This clonotype was seen ten or more times. This chain uses TRBV18 with TRBJ2-4, with D hard to call. Germline CDR1 and CDR2: KGHSH and LQKENI. V was clipped by 0 bases and J by 0 bases, with 9 bases between them. The CDR3 contains 16 residues. The DNA for the CDR3 is TGTGCCAGCTCACCACCGCGGCAGGTAGCCAAAAACATTCAGTACTTC. It encodes CASSPPRQVAKNIQYF.

The rearrangement joins TRBV4-2 to TRBJ2-2; no definite D call. Germline assignment: CDR1 LGHNA and CDR2 YNFKEQ. V lost 1 base to trimming and J lost 6 bases, with 15 bases between them. The CDR3 is 16 amino acids. CDR3 DNA sequence: TGTGCCAGCAGCCAAGGGCACAGTCTTAAGTCCGGGGAGCTGTTTTTT. It is translated as CASSQGHSLKSGELFF.